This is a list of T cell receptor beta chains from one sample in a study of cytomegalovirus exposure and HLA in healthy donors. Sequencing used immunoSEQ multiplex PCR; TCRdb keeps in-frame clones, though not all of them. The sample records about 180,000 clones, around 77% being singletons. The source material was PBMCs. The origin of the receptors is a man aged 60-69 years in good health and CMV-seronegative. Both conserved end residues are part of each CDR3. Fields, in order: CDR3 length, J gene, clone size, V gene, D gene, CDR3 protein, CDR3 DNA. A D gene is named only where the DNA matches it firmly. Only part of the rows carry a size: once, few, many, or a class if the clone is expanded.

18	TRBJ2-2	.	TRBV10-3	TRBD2	CAISDPGLAGTKTGELFF	TGTGCCATCAGTGACCCCGGACTAGCGGGGACCAAAACCGGGGAGCTGTTTTTT
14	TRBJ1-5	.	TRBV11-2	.	CASSPDSSNQPQHF	TGTGCCAGCAGCCCGGACAGTAGCAATCAGCCCCAGCATTTT
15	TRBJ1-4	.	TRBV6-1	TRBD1	CASSSGQGANEKLFF	TGTGCCAGCAGTTCAGGACAGGGGGCTAATGAAAAACTGTTTTTT
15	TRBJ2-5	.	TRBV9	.	CASSYGGAGVDEQYF	TGTGCCAGCAGCTACGGGGGCGCGGGAGTGGATGAGCAGTACTTC
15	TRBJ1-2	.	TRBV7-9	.	CASSLEGAPYYGYTF	TGTGCCAGCAGCTTAGAGGGAGCGCCGTACTATGGCTACACCTTC
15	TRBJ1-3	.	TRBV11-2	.	CASSTGLSSGNTIYF	TGTGCCAGCAGCACAGGGCTGAGCTCTGGAAACACCATATATTTT
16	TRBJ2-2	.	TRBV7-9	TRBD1	CASSPRQGPNTGELFF	TGTGCCAGCAGCCCTAGACAGGGCCCGAACACCGGGGAGCTGTTTTTT
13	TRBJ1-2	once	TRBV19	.	CASSIQTAYGYPF	TGTGCCAGTAGTATCCAGACAGCGTATGGCTACCCCTTC
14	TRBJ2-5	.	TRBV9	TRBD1	CASSVGQGRETQYF	TGTGCCAGCAGCGTCGGACAGGGACGAGAGACCCAGTACTTC
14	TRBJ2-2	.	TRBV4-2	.	CASSLELFTGELFF	TGTGCCAGCAGCCTAGAGCTATTCACCGGGGAGCTGTTTTTT
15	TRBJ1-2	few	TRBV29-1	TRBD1	CSVGDLGQGLRGYTF	TGCAGCGTTGGAGACCTGGGACAGGGGTTGAGAGGCTACACCTTC
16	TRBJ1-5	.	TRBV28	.	CASSLWGGAGNQPQHF	TGTGCCAGCAGTTTATGGGGAGGGGCCGGCAATCAGCCCCAGCATTTT
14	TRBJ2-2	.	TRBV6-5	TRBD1	CAGRQGSSTGELFF	TGTGCCGGCAGACAGGGCTCGTCTACCGGGGAGCTGTTTTTT
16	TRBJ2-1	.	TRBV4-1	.	CASSQDSRTAGNEQFF	TGCGCCAGCAGCCAAGATTCAAGGACAGCCGGCAATGAGCAGTTCTTC
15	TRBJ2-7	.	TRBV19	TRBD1	CASSIRTGATYEQYF	TGTGCCAGTAGTATAAGGACAGGGGCAACCTACGAGCAGTACTTC
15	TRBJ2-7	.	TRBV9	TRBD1	CASSKQGESSYEQYF	TGTGCCAGCAGCAAACAGGGGGAAAGCTCCTACGAGCAGTACTTC
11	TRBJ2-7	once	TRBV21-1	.	CASSKVVQQYF	TGTGCCAGCAGCAAAGTCGTCCAGCAGTACTTC
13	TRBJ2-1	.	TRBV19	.	CASSNRFYNEQFF	TGTGCCAGTAGTAACAGGTTTTACAATGAGCAGTTCTTC
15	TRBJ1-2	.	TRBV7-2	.	CASSLGMGGQYGYTF	TGTGCCAGCAGCTTAGGGATGGGCGGGCAGTACGGCTACACCTTC
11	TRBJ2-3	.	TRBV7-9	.	CASGSADTQYF	TGTGCCAGCGGTTCGGCAGATACGCAGTATTTT
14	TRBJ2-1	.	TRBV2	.	CASRVRGFNDEQFF	TGTGCCAGCAGGGTCAGGGGTTTTAACGATGAGCAGTTCTTC
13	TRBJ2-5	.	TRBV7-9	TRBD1	CASSLTGGETQYF	TGTGCCAGCAGTCTAACAGGGGGGGAGACCCAGTACTTC
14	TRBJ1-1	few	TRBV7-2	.	CASSLAPGNTEAFF	TGTGCCAGCAGCTTAGCGCCAGGTAACACTGAAGCTTTCTTT
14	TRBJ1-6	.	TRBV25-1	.	CASSDPGKISPLHF	TGTGCCAGCAGTGACCCGGGAAAGATTTCACCCCTCCACTTT
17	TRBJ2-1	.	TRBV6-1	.	CASSESRTRTFAATPFF	TGTGCCAGCAGTGAATCTCGAACCAGGACTTTTGCCGCCACCCCGTTCTTC
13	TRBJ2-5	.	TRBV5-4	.	CASSTGYSETQYF	TGTGCCAGCAGCACAGGGTATTCGGAGACCCAGTACTTC
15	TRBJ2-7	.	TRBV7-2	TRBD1	CASSTQRQGGGEQYF	TGTGCCAGCAGCACCCAGCGACAGGGCGGTGGCGAGCAGTACTTC
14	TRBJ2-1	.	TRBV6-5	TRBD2	CASSPAGGRNEQFF	TGTGCCAGCAGCCCAGCGGGGGGAAGGAATGAGCAGTTCTTC
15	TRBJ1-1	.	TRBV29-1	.	CSSGVILDFVTEAFF	TGCAGCTCTGGAGTAATCCTTGACTTTGTCACTGAAGCTTTCTTT
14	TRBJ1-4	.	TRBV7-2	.	CASSLHGQALKLFF	TGTGCCAGCAGCTTACATGGGCAGGCCTTAAAACTGTTTTTT
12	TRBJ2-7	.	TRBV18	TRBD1	CASSPDRGEQYF	TGTGCCAGCTCACCTGACAGGGGCGAGCAGTACTTC
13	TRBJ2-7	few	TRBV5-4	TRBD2	CASSRQGLHEQYF	TGTGCCAGCAGCCGCCAGGGACTACACGAGCAGTACTTC
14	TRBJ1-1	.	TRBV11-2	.	CASSSETAFTEAFF	TGTGCCAGCAGCTCGGAGACAGCCTTCACTGAAGCTTTCTTT
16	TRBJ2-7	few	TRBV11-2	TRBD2	CASSLGGTSGTYEQYF	TGTGCCAGCAGCTTAGGGGGGACTAGCGGAACCTACGAGCAGTACTTC
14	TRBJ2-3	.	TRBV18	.	CASSPPTSTDTQYF	TGTGCCAGCTCACCACCTACTAGCACAGATACGCAGTATTTT
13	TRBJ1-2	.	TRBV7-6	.	CASSLVQQSGYTF	TGTGCCAGCAGCTTAGTGCAACAGAGTGGCTACACCTTC
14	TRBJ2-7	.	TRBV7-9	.	CASSLVGSLGEQYF	TGTGCCAGCAGCTTAGTGGGGAGCCTCGGCGAGCAGTACTTC
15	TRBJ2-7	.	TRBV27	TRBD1	CASSTSTGPGYEQYF	TGTGCCAGCAGTACCTCGACAGGGCCAGGCTACGAGCAGTACTTC
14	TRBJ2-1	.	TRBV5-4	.	CASSMGLDYNEQFF	TGTGCCAGCAGCATGGGACTTGACTACAATGAGCAGTTCTTC
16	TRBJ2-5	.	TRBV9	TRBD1	CASSVGDRGGQETQYF	TGTGCCAGCAGCGTAGGGGACAGGGGCGGCCAAGAGACCCAGTACTTC
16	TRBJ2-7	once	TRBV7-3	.	CASSLNSRLEAYEQYF	TGTGCCAGCAGCTTAAACTCTCGACTAGAGGCTTACGAGCAGTACTTC
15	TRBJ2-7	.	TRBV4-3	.	CASSHYVGDSYEQYF	TGCGCCAGCAGCCACTACGTAGGGGACTCCTACGAGCAGTACTTC
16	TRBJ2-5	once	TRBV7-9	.	CASSLVAGLGGETQYF	TGTGCCAGCAGCTTAGTCGCTGGCCTGGGGGGAGAGACCCAGTACTTC
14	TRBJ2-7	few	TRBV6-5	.	CASSYGGLRGEQYF	TGTGCCAGCAGTTACGGGGGCCTCCGGGGAGAGCAGTACTTC
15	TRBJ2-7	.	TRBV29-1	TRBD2	CSVEKTSGVTYEQYF	TGCAGCGTTGAAAAGACTAGCGGAGTTACCTACGAGCAGTACTTC
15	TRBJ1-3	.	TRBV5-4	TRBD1	CASSSGTVSGNTIYF	TGTGCCAGCAGCTCCGGGACAGTCTCTGGAAACACCATATATTTT